Here is one TCR beta chain with its context. This clonotype came up a few times. This receptor's antigen is unknown. Base qualities are missing; no much larger clone stands one base away. The sample's treatment or condition label, in plain terms: live attenuated yellow fever vaccine strain. PBMCs were isolated from peripheral blood using a standard Ficoll-Paque protocol. Dynabeads CD4 and CD8 positive selection kits were used to isolate the CD4 and CD8 T-cell fractions. TriZol was used to extract RNA from bulk PBMCs, CD4 and CD8 fractions, and dextramer-positive and dextramer-negative fractions. The sample is drawn from a study of T cells after yellow fever vaccination (dated by TCRdb to the late 2010s). Notes on the research overall: Libraries from fractions with low cell numbers were prepared with the SMART-Seq v4 Ultra Low Input RNA kit. To follow T-cell clones before and after primary and booster YFV17D yellow fever vaccination, bulk TCR alpha and beta repertoires were sequenced over time. Two healthy male donors, one aged 18 to 30 and one aged 30 to 40 years, made up the cohort. Blood was collected at multiple timepoints before and after primary and secondary immunization, and bulk PBMC replicates and cell subsets were isolated.

Instrument used: Illumina NovaSeq 6000. Synthesis of TCR cDNA relied on 5'RACE template switching, a step that introduced a universal primer site along with unique molecular identifiers. Priming of cDNA synthesis was performed from both the TCR alpha and TCR beta constant segments. Library amplification involved two PCR steps, and the second step added sample barcodes and sequencing adapters. Sequencing of libraries was performed on Illumina HiSeq 2500 (2x100 bp) or NovaSeq (2x150 bp). From the authors' description of their analysis: MIGEC was used to demultiplex reads and collapse the reads into UMI consensus sequences, and MiXCR was used for V(D)J alignment. Clonotypes responding to the vaccine were identified with edgeR on replicate PBMC samples, with the criteria of FDR below 0.01 and a log2 fold change above 5 up to day 15. Bulk clonotypes were assigned CD4 or CD8 identity according to which sequenced CD4 or CD8 repertoire held them at higher abundance. In-frame beta chains were kept once TCRdb had trimmed the public reads at Q25 with fastp and called clones with MiXCR. All rows with the same CDR3 protein become a single entry with the most common DNA and genes. Here the V and J calls rest on TCRdb's processing, not on the authors' analysis. Present in this sample are some 300,000 distinct CDR3 sequences, roughly 9% of which were seen just once. About 3.7% of the sample belongs to the ten largest clones.

What the research found in general, with its limitations: Most clones expanded after primary vaccination were re-detected after the booster (around 96% of CD4 and more than 70% of CD8), suggesting broad memory maintenance. Computational filtering was required because FACS-sorted repertoires could contain abundant contaminating clonotypes from the bulk population. Compared with the primary T-cell response, the secondary T-cell response was weaker but faster, peaking on day 5 rather than day 15. A small share of clonotypes was detected in both CD4 and CD8 compartments, with the overlap likely arising from convergent recombination. Because the study included only a couple of donors, the extent to which the findings can be generalized is limited.

Inclusive of the bounding cysteine and phenylalanine, the CDR3 is 18 residues long. The CDR3 DNA has 54 bases and is translated from base 1. Taken from the germline V gene, the CDR1 and CDR2 loops are MNHEY and SVGAGI. V sheds 2 bases and J sheds 6 bases, leaving 23 bases between their ends. Recombination linked TRBV6-5 to TRBJ1-5; the D region possibly corresponds to TRBD1 (6 bases align). The clonotype was recovered from a man between 18 and 29 years old who received the YFV17D yellow fever vaccine. The sequenced sample was CD4+ T cells sorted from PBMCs, obtained 5 days after the yellow fever booster vaccination. The CDR3: CASSYKSPRGAVSQPQHF. DNA sequence: TGTGCCAGCAGTTACAAATCCCCTCGGGGGGCTGTCAGTCAGCCCCAGCATTTT.